A selection of T cell receptor beta chains follows, all from one sample in a study of T cell changes during pregnancy in multiple sclerosis. Profiling relied on immunoSEQ multiplex PCR, and the TCRdb table lists in-frame clones only, not all of them. This repertoire shows about 54,000 clones, 90% found once; its top ten account for around 0.57%. Here the sequenced sample was CD4+ T cells from peripheral blood mononuclear cells, taken in the first trimester of pregnancy. These receptors originate from a female donor with multiple sclerosis, enrolled in a pregnancy study. Both conserved end residues are part of each CDR3. Fields, in order: J gene, CDR3 length, clone size, D gene, V gene, CDR3 DNA, CDR3 protein. The D gene is left open where the match is weak. Expanded clones are given a class, and other clones once, few, many or no size at all.

TRBJ1-5 | 13 | - | TRBD1 | TRBV6-1 | TGTGCCAGCAGACGACAGGGGGATCAGCCCCAGCATTTT | CASRRQGDQPQHF
TRBJ1-5 | 15 | - | - | TRBV27 | TGTGCCAGCAGCTCGGACCCCGCGAGGGATCAGCCCCAGCATTTT | CASSSDPARDQPQHF
TRBJ1-3 | 18 | - | - | TRBV15 | TGTGCCACCAGCAGAAACCTAAACCCAGGGATCTCTGGAAACACCATATATTTT | CATSRNLNPGISGNTIYF
TRBJ2-2 | 14 | - | - | TRBV7-9 | TGTGCCAGCAGCTTAGCGGGAGCGGTCGGGGAGCTGTTTTTT | CASSLAGAVGELFF
TRBJ1-1 | 16 | - | - | TRBV5-1 | TGCGCCAGCAGTTACGGTGCCGACAGGAAGAACACTGAAGCTTTCTTT | CASSYGADRKNTEAFF
TRBJ2-5 | 14 | - | TRBD2 | TRBV25-1 | TGTGCCAGCAGTGGTTACGGGGAGGGAAAGACCCAGTACTTC | CASSGYGEGKTQYF
TRBJ2-7 | 17 | - | - | TRBV5-1 | TGCGCCAGCAGCTTGCTGGCTAGCGTAACGAGCTCCTACGAGCAGTACTTC | CASSLLASVTSSYEQYF
TRBJ1-6 | 14 | - | TRBD1 | TRBV28 | TGTGCCAGCAGCTGGGACAGTTATAATTCACCCCTCCACTTT | CASSWDSYNSPLHF
TRBJ2-3 | 16 | - | TRBD2 | TRBV5-1 | TGCGCCAGCAGCTCTTATAGCGGGAGAGGAACAGATACGCAGTATTTT | CASSSYSGRGTDTQYF
TRBJ2-2 | 15 | few | TRBD1 | TRBV11-1 | TGTGCCAGCAGCCTCCGGGACAGCAACACCGGGGAGCTGTTTTTT | CASSLRDSNTGELFF
TRBJ2-1 | 14 | - | - | TRBV7-8 | TGTGCCAGCAGCTTAGTAGGGAGTAACAATGAGCAGTTCTTC | CASSLVGSNNEQFF
TRBJ2-7 | 14 | - | - | TRBV5-6 | TGTGCCAGCAGCTGGACGACTACAGTCTACGAGCAGTACTTC | CASSWTTTVYEQYF
TRBJ1-1 | 14 | - | TRBD1 | TRBV6-1 | TGTGCCAGCGACAGGGGTAACTTGAACACTGAAGCTTTCTTT | CASDRGNLNTEAFF
TRBJ1-6 | 15 | - | TRBD1 | TRBV30 | TGTGCCTGGACTCGACTAGGGGGCTCAAATTCACCCCTCCACTTT | CAWTRLGGSNSPLHF
TRBJ1-1 | 15 | - | - | TRBV27 | TGTGCCAGCAGTTTAGGAGAGGTCAAGAACACTGAAGCTTTCTTT | CASSLGEVKNTEAFF
TRBJ1-2 | 15 | - | TRBD1 | TRBV28 | TGTGCCAGCAGTATAACAGGGGAGCGTGAATATGGCTACACCTTC | CASSITGEREYGYTF
TRBJ1-6 | 18 | - | - | TRBV5-6 | TGTGCCAGCAGCTTGGCCAGAGGGGGGGCAGGGAGAAATTCACCCCTCCACTTT | CASSLARGGAGRNSPLHF
TRBJ1-2 | 16 | - | - | TRBV7-2 | TGTGCCAGCAGCTTCGGGCTGACTCACAGTAGGGGTGGCTACACCTTC | CASSFGLTHSRGGYTF
TRBJ2-7 | 14 | - | - | TRBV30 | TGTGCCTGGAGTTTTATGGTCAGATCCTACGAGCAGTACTTC | CAWSFMVRSYEQYF
TRBJ2-3 | 13 | - | - | TRBV19 | TGTGCCAGTAGTATGGGGGGAACAGATACGCAGTATTTT | CASSMGGTDTQYF
TRBJ2-1 | 15 | - | - | TRBV18 | TGTGCCAGCTCACCACGGGACAAATTATACAATGAGCAGTTCTTC | CASSPRDKLYNEQFF
TRBJ1-2 | 18 | - | - | TRBV4-3 | TGCGCCAGCAGCCAAGGGTCAGAACAGGGACGATTCTTCTATGGCTACACCTTC | CASSQGSEQGRFFYGYTF
TRBJ2-7 | 17 | - | - | TRBV4-2 | TGTGCCAGCAGCCAAGAGGTTCCGGAGCCGGTGGTCCACGAGCAGTACTTC | CASSQEVPEPVVHEQYF
TRBJ1-2 | 14 | - | - | TRBV5-4 | TGTGCCAGCAGCTTGGCGGGTGGGGGCAAGGGCTACACCTTC | CASSLAGGGKGYTF
TRBJ1-1 | 16 | - | - | TRBV6-5 | TGTGCCAGCAGTTATTCGAGACAGTCCGCGAACACTGAAGCTTTCTTT | CASSYSRQSANTEAFF
TRBJ1-1 | 14 | - | - | TRBV11-2 | TGTGCCAGCAGCTTAGGTCAGGGAAACACTGAAGCTTTCTTT | CASSLGQGNTEAFF
TRBJ2-1 | 15 | - | - | TRBV4-3 | TGCGCCAGCAGCCAAGCACAGGGAAGTAACAATGAGCAGTTCTTC | CASSQAQGSNNEQFF
TRBJ2-7 | 11 | - | - | TRBV5-6 | TGTGCCAGCAGCTGGCTGGACGAGCAGTACTTC | CASSWLDEQYF
TRBJ2-1 | 17 | - | TRBD2 | TRBV28 | TGTGCCAGCAGTTTAACCGCGGGACTAGCGGGAGGCTATGAGCAGTTCTTC | CASSLTAGLAGGYEQFF
TRBJ2-5 | 16 | - | - | TRBV4-3 | TGCGCCAGCAGCCAAGATCCCCCCGGGCGGGTGGAGACCCAGTACTTC | CASSQDPPGRVETQYF
TRBJ2-7 | 17 | once | TRBD2 | TRBV7-9 | TGTGCCAGCAGCTTAGCGGGGACTAGCGGGAGTAGGTACGAGCAGTACTTC | CASSLAGTSGSRYEQYF
TRBJ1-3 | 14 | - | - | TRBV28 | TGTGCCAGCATCGGCCGGAGCTCTGGAAACACCATATATTTT | CASIGRSSGNTIYF
TRBJ2-1 | 15 | - | - | TRBV5-6 | TGTGCCAGCAGCCCCGGCCCGGGGGTCGACTATGAGCAGTTCTTC | CASSPGPGVDYEQFF
TRBJ2-7 | 16 | - | - | TRBV5-1 | TGCGCCAGCAGCTTGGATTGGGGCCGCCCTCCAGGCGAGCAGTACTTC | CASSLDWGRPPGEQYF
TRBJ2-3 | 15 | - | TRBD1 | TRBV30 | TGTGCCTGGGCCGCAGGGGGCAGATCCACAGATACGCAGTATTTT | CAWAAGGRSTDTQYF
TRBJ1-4 | 16 | - | - | TRBV11-2 | TGTGCCAGCAGCTCTATTCGGGCAGGGATTAAAGAAAAACTGTTTTTT | CASSSIRAGIKEKLFF